This entry is about one TCR beta chain. As yet, its antigen is unknown. Produced via immunoSEQ multiplex PCR; TCRdb's table is partial and in-frame only. The sample carries some 18,000 clones, 26% recorded once. The treatment: randomized to nivolumab then ipilimumab (arm A) or the reverse (arm B). DNA-damaging chemotherapy had not been given to any patient beforehand. These data come from a study of sequential checkpoint blockade in melanoma. Study-wide context: Roughly 20 patients had tumor biopsies before treatment and at week 13. Whole-study results and caveats: Rising tumor T-cell fraction and clonality meant about 30 times likelier benefit.

The V segment lost 5 bases and the J segment 4 bases; nucleotides outside the gene matches: 12. This CDR3 spans 16 amino acids. Germline V gene sequence: CDR1 MDHEN, CDR2 SYDVKM. The clonotype originates from a human donor with melanoma. Here the sequenced sample was tumor tissue (inferred from file names), taken from a patient given nivolumab and ipilimumab in sequence. The rearrangement links TRBV28 to TRBJ2-5, with 8 bases matching TRBD2. The CDR3 DNA sequence: TGTGCCAGCAGTCCTAAGGTTAGCGGGGTTGGAGAGACCCAGTACTTC. Translation: CASSPKVSGVGETQYF.